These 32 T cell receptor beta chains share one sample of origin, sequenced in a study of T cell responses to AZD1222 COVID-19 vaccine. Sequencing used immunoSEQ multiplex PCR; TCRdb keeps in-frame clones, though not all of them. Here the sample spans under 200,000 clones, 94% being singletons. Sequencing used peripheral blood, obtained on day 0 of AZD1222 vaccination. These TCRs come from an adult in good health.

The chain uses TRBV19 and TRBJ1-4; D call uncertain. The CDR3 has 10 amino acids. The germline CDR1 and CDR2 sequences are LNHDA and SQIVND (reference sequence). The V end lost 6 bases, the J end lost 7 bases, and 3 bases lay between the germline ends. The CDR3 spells CASSGEKLFF. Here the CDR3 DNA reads TGTGCCAGTAGCGGTGAAAAACTGTTTTTT.

The DNA of the CDR3 is TGTGCCAGCAGTTTATCCGGCAGTTACAATCAGCCCCAGCATTTT. Amino acids: CASSLSGSYNQPQHF. The V call is TRBV27, the J call TRBJ1-5; D gene ambiguous. CDR3 length equals 15 residues. Germline values: CDR1 MNHEY, CDR2 SMNVEV (reference sequence). The V end lost 0 bases, the J end lost 3 bases, and 9 bases lay between the germline ends.

This CDR3 is CASSLKQSGEQFF. The DNA for the CDR3 is TGCGCCAGCAGCTTGAAGCAGTCAGGTGAGCAGTTCTTC. V usage is TRBV5-1 and J usage is TRBJ2-1, with D unclear. Germline-derived CDR1 and CDR2 are SGHRS and YFSETQ. V gave up 1 base and J gave up 9 bases, with 11 bases separating them. The CDR3 length is 13 residues.

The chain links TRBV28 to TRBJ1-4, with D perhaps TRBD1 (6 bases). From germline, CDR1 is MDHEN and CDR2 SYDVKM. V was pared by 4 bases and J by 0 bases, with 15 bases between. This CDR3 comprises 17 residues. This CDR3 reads CASSYSQGLATNEKLFF. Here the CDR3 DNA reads TGTGCCAGCAGTTATAGTCAGGGGCTGGCAACTAATGAAAAACTGTTTTTT. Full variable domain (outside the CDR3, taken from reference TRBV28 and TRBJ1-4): DVKVTQSSRYLVKRTGEKVFLECVQDMDHENMFWYRQDPGLGLRLIYFSYDVKMKEKGDIPEGYSVSREKKERFSLILESASTNQTSMYLCASSYSQGLATNEKLFFGSGTQLSVL.

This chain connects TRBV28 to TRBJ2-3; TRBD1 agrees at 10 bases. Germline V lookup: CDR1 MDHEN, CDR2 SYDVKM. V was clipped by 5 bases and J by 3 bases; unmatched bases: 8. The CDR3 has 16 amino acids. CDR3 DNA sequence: TGTGCCAGCAGTCCGGGGGACAGGGGTAGGACAGATACGCAGTATTTT. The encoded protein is CASSPGDRGRTDTQYF. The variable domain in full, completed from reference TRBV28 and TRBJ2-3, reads DVKVTQSSRYLVKRTGEKVFLECVQDMDHENMFWYRQDPGLGLRLIYFSYDVKMKEKGDIPEGYSVSREKKERFSLILESASTNQTSMYLCASSPGDRGRTDTQYFGPGTRLTVL.

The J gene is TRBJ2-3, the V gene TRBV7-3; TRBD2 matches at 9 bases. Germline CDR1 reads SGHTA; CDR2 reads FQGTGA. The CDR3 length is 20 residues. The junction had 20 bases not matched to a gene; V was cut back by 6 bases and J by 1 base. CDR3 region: CASSAPPGSGRFVGTDTQYF. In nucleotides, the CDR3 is TGTGCCAGCAGTGCGCCCCCGGGTAGCGGGAGATTTGTCGGCACAGATACGCAGTATTTT.

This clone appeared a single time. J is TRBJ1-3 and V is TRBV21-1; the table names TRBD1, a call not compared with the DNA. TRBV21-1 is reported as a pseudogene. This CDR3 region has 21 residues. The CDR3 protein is CASSKKRGCGTQLRSGNTIYF. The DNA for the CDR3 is TGTGCCAGCAGCAAAAAAAGGGGGTGTGGGACACAGTTGCGCTCTGGAAACACCATATATTTT.

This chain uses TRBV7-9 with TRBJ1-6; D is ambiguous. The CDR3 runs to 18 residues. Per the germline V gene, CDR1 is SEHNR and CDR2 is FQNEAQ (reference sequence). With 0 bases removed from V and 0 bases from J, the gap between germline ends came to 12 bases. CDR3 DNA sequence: TGTGCCAGCAGCTTAGCAATGGGCGGAAGCTCCTATAATTCACCCCTCCACTTT. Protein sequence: CASSLAMGGSSYNSPLHF.

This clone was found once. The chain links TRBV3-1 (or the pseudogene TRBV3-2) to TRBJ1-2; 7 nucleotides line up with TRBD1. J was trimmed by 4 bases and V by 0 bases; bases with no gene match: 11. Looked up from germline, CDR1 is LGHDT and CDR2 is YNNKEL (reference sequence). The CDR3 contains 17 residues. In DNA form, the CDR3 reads TGTGCCAGCAGCCAAGATGGGGATGACAGGGTGGGCTATGGCTACACCTTC. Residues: CASSQDGDDRVGYGYTF.

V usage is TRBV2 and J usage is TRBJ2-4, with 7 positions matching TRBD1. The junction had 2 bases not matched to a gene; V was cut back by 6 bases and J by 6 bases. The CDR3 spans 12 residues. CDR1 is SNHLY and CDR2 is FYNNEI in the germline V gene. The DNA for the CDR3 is TGTGCCAGCAGCGGGGACAGAAACATTCAGTACTTC. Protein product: CASSGDRNIQYF.

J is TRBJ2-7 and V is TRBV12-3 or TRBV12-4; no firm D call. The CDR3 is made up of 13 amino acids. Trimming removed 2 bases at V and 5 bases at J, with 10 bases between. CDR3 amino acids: CASSLPKLNEQYF. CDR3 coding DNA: TGTGCCAGCAGTTTACCTAAACTGAACGAGCAGTACTTC.

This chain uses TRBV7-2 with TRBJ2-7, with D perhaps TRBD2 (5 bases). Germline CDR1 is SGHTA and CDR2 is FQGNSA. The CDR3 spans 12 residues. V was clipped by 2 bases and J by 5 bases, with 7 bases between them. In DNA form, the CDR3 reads TGTGCCAGCAGCTTAACGGGAAACGAGCAGTACTTC. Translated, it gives CASSLTGNEQYF.

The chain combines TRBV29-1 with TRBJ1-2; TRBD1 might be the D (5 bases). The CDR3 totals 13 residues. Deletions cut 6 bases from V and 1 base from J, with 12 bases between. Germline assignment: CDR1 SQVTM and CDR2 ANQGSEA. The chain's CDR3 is CSVRDRDNYGYTF. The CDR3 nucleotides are TGCAGCGTCCGGGACCGAGATAACTATGGCTACACCTTC.

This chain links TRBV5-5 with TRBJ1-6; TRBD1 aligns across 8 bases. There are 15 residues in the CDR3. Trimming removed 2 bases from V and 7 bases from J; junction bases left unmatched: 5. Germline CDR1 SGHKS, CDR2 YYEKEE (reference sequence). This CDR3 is CASSLLTGANSPLHF. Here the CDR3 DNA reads TGTGCCAGCAGCTTATTGACAGGGGCCAATTCACCCCTCCACTTT.

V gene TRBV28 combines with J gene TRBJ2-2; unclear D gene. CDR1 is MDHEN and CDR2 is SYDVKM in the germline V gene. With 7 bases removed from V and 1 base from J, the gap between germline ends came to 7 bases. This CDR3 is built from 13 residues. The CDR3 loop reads CASMGLNTGELFF. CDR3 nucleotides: TGTGCCAGCATGGGGTTGAACACCGGGGAGCTGTTTTTT. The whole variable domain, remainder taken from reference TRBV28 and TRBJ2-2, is DVKVTQSSRYLVKRTGEKVFLECVQDMDHENMFWYRQDPGLGLRLIYFSYDVKMKEKGDIPEGYSVSREKKERFSLILESASTNQTSMYLCASMGLNTGELFFGEGSRLTVL.

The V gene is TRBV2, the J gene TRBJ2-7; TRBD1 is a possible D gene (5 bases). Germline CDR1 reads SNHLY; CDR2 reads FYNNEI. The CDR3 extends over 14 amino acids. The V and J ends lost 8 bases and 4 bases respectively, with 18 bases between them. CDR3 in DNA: TGTGCCAGCCTCCCCCAGGGCAAAGTGTACGAGCAGTACTTC. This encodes CASLPQGKVYEQYF.

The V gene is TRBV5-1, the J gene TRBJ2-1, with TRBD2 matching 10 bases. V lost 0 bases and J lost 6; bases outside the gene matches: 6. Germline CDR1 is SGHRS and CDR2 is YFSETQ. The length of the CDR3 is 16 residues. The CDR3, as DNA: TGCGCCAGCAGCTTGGCTCCCCTAGCGGGAGTCAATGAGCAGTTCTTC. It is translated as CASSLAPLAGVNEQFF.

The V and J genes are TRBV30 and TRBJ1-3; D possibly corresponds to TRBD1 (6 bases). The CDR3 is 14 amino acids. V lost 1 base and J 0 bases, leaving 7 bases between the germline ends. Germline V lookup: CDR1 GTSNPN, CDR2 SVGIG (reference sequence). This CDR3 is CAWSEGGSGNTIYF. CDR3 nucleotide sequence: TGTGCCTGGAGTGAGGGGGGCTCTGGAAACACCATATATTTT.

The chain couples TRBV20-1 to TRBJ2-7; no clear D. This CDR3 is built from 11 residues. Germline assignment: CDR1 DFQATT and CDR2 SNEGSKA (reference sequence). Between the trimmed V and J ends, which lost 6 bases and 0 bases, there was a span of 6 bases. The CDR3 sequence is CSAQVSYEQYF. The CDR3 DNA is TGCAGTGCCCAGGTCTCCTACGAGCAGTACTTC.

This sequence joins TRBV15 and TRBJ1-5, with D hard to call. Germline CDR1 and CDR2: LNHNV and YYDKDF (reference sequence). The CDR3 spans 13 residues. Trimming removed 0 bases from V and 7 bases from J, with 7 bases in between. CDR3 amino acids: CATSRDEIQPQHF. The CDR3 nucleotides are TGTGCCACCAGCAGAGATGAGATACAGCCCCAGCATTTT.

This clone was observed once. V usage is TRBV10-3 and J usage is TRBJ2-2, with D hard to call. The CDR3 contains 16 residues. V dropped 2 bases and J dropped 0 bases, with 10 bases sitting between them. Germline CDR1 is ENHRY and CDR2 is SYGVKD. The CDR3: CAISERNVPNTGELFF. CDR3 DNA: TGTGCCATCAGTGAGAGGAATGTCCCGAACACCGGGGAGCTGTTTTTT.

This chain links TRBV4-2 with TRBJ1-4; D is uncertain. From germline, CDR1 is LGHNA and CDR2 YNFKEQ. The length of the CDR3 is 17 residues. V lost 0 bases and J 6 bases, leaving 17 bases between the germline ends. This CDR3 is CASSQDPLHLSDEKLFF. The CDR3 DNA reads TGTGCCAGCAGCCAAGATCCCCTACATCTTTCGGATGAAAAACTGTTTTTT.

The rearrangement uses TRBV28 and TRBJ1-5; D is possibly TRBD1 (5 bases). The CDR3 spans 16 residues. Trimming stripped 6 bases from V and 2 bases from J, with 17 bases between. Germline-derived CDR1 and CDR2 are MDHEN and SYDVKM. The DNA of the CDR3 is TGTGCCAGCAGCCCCCAGGGAAAGTATGGCAATCAGCCCCAGCATTTT. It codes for CASSPQGKYGNQPQHF.

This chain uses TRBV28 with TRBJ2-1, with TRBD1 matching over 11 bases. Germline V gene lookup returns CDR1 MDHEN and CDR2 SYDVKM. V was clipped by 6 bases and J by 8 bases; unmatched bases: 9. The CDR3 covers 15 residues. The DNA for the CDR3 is TGTGCCAGCAGCCCCCAAGGACAGGGGGCCGATGAGCAGTTCTTC. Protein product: CASSPQGQGADEQFF.

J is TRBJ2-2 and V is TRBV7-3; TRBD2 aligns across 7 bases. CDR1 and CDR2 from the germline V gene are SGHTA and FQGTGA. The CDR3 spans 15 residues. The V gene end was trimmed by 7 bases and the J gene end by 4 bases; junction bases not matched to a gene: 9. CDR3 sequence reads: CASTQFPGGTGELFF. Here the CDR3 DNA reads TGTGCCAGCACCCAATTTCCGGGAGGCACCGGGGAGCTGTTTTTT.

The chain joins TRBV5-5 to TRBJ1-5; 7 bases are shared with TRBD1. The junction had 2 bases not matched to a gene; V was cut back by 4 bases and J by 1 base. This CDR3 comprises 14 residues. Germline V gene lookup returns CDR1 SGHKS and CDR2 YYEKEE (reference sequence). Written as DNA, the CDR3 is TGTGCCAGCAGCAGACAGGGAAGCAATCAGCCCCAGCATTTT. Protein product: CASSRQGSNQPQHF.

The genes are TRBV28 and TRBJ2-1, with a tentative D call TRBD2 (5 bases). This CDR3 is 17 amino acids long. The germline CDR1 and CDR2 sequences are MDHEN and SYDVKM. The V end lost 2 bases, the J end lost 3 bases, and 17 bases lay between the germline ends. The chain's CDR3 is CASSLRLVGVSYNEQFF. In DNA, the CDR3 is TGTGCCAGCAGTTTACGTCTGGTGGGAGTCAGCTACAATGAGCAGTTCTTC.

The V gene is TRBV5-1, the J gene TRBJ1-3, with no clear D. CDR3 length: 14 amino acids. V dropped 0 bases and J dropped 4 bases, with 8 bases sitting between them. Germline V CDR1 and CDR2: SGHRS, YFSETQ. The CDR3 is CASSLGLLGNTIYF. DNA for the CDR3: TGCGCCAGCAGCTTGGGATTACTCGGAAACACCATATATTTT. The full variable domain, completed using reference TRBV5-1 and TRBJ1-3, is KAGVTQTPRYLIKTRGQQVTLSCSPISGHRSVSWYQQTPGQGLQFLFEYFSETQRNKGNFPGRFSGRQFSNSRSEMNVSTLELGDSALYLCASSLGLLGNTIYFGEGSWLTVV.

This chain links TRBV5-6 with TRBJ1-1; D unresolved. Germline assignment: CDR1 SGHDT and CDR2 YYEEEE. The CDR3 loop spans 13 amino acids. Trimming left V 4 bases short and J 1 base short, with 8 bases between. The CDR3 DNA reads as TGTGCCAGCAGCCTAAACAGGAACACTGAAGCTTTCTTT. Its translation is CASSLNRNTEAFF.

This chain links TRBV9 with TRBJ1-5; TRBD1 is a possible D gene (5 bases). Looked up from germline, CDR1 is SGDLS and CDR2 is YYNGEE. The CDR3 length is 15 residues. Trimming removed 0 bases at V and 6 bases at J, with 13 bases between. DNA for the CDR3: TGTGCCAGCAGCGTAGATCCAGGGCTTGGTCAGCCCCAGCATTTT. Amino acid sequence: CASSVDPGLGQPQHF.

The CDR3 reads CASSLVGTYNEQFF. The CDR3 nucleotides read TGTGCCAGCAGCTTAGTTGGGACCTACAATGAGCAGTTCTTC. The gene calls are TRBV7-2 and TRBJ2-1; D unresolved. Trimming pared 1 base from V and 2 bases from J, leaving 6 bases between. CDR1 is SGHTA, CDR2 FQGNSA, per germline. The length of the CDR3 is 14 residues.

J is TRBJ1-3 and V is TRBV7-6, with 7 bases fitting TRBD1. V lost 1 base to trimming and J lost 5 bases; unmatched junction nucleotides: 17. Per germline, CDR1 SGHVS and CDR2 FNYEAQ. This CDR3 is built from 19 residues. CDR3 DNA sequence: TGTGCCAGCAGCTTAGAAACGTGGGGACAGCGGCGTGGGAGAAACACCATATATTTT. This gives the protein CASSLETWGQRRGRNTIYF. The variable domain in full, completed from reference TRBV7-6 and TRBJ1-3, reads GAGVSQSPRYKVTKRGQDVALRCDPISGHVSLYWYRQALGQGPEFLTYFNYEAQQDKSGLPNDRFSAERPEGSISTLTIQRTEQRDSAMYRCASSLETWGQRRGRNTIYFGEGSWLTVV.